The 2 T cell receptor beta chains listed next were all sequenced from one sample in a study of monozygotic twins with inflammatory bowel disease. From the 5' RACE reads, TCRdb lists one entry per CDR3 protein and no DNA. The sample data list some 440,000 distinct CDR3 sequences. The material sequenced was blood. These receptors originate from a human donor with ulcerative colitis or Crohn's disease, or a healthy co-twin of an affected twin (not recorded which).

This chain joins TRBV4-3 and TRBJ2-1; TCRdb calls TRBD2, which cannot be checked without DNA. The CDR3 is made up of 19 amino acids. Germline CDR1 is LGHNA and CDR2 is YSLEER. The CDR3 is CASSQGLAGDPSSYNEQFF.

The rearrangement joins TRBV6-1 to TRBJ2-2; TCRdb calls TRBD1, which cannot be checked without DNA. Germline CDR1 reads MNHNS; CDR2 reads SASEGT. There are 16 residues in the CDR3. This chain's CDR3 is CASSARPNWNTGELFF.